This T cell receptor (beta chain) was sequenced for a study of a mutant IDH1 vaccine in newly diagnosed glioma. About the research overall: Most patients had radiochemotherapy with temozolomide before enrollment; others had one alone.

Assay: immunoSEQ multiplex PCR; the TCRdb copy retains only in-frame clones and omits some. The sample contains 52,000 or so clones, about 81% of which appear only once. As for time point: week 23, last vaccination. All doses held 300 ug of mutant IDH1 20-mer peptide, with topical imiquimod. This clone showed up just once. Its antigen is still unknown. V was clipped by 3 bases and J by 6 bases, with 13 bases between them. Germline CDR1 SGHRS, CDR2 YFSETQ. This CDR3 has 15 residues. The sequenced sample was PBMCs, obtained from a glioma patient whose treatment included an IDH1 peptide vaccine. This clonotype originated in a woman between 35 and 50 years old with glioma. Some clones in this sample may be carry-over from other donors' samples. This chain links TRBV5-1 with TRBJ1-6, with D perhaps matching TRBD1 (5 bases). CDR3 sequence (DNA): TGCGCCAGCAGCTCCCGGGGCCTTCTTAATTCACCCCTCCACTTT. Translated: CASSSRGLLNSPLHF.